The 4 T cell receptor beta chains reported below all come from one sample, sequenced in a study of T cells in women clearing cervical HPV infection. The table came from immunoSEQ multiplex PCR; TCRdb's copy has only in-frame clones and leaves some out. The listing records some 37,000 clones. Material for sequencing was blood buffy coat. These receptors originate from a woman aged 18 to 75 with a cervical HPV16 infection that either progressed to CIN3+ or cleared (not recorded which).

The DNA read from the CDR3 is TGTGCCAGCACTGCGTCAGCGGGGAGGGGAGAGACG. This sequence encodes CASTASAGRGET. The full CDR3 sequence reads CASTASAGRGETQYF. The chain recombines TRBV2 with TRBJ2-3; 7 bases line up with TRBD2. The read terminates 3 residues ahead of where the CDR3 ends, so the germline J gene completes it. The germline V gene has CDR1 SNHLY and CDR2 FYNNEI. This CDR3 region has 15 residues.

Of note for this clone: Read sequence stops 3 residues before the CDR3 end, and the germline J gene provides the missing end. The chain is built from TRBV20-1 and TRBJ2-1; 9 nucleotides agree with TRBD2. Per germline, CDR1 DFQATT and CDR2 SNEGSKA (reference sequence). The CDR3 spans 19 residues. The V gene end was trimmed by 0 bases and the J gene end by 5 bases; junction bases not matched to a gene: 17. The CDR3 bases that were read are TGCAGTGCTAGAGATATAGGACGATCCGGGACTAGCTATAACAATGAG. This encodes CSARDIGRSGTSYNNE. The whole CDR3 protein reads CSARDIGRSGTSYNNEQFF.

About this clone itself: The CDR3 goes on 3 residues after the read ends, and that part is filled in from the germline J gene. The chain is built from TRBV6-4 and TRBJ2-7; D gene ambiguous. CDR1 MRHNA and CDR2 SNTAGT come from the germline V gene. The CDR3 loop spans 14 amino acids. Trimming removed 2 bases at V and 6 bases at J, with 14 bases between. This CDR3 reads CASSDRDGDFEQYF. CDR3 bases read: TGTGCCAGCAGTGACCGTGACGGCGACTTCGAG.

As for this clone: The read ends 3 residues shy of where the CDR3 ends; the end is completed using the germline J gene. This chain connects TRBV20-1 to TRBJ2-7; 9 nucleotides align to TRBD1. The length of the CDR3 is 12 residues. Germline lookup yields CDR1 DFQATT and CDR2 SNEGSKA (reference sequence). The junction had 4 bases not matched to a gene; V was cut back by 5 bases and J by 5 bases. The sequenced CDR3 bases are TGCAGTGCTGGGGGACAGGGTCACGAG. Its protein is CSAGGQGHE. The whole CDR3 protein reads CSAGGQGHEQYF.